Following are 6 T cell receptor beta chains from one sample sequenced in a study of Graves' ophthalmopathy and Graves' hyperthyroidism. For repertoire sequencing, the TCR beta CDR3 regions were amplified from RNA transcripts. Second-round multiplex PCR came after first-round RT-PCR with HTBI primers. TCRdb processed the multiplex PCR reads anew with MiXCR; each CDR3 protein has one entry. The data show around 1.1 million distinct CDR3 sequences, 35% to 40% seen once. Source material: peripheral blood or thyroid tissue (not recorded which). These receptors were obtained from an adult man with Graves' hyperthyroidism.

In its sample, this clonotype was seen many times. The chain recombines TRBV28 with TRBJ1-5, with a weak D call TRBD1 (6 bases). V lost 8 bases to trimming and J lost 7 bases, with 12 bases between them. The CDR3 length is 12 residues. Germline CDR1 reads MDHEN; CDR2 reads SYDVKM. The CDR3 loop is CASSRGAQPQHF. CDR3 DNA: TGTGCCAGCTCCCGGGGGGCGCAGCCCCAGCATTTT.

This clonotype has a handful of counts. V and J are TRBV7-2 and TRBJ1-3; D is perhaps TRBD1 (5 bases). CDR1 is SGHTA, CDR2 FQGNSA, per germline. The V and J ends lost 0 bases and 0 bases respectively, with 9 bases between them. The CDR3 length is 16 residues. The CDR3 region has the DNA TGTGCCAGCAGCTTAGCGCCTACAGGCTCTGGAAACACCATATATTTT. It specifies CASSLAPTGSGNTIYF.

This clonotype was counted between two and nine times. The chain links TRBV20-1 to TRBJ2-7; 7 bases map to TRBD1. V shed 4 bases, J shed 2 bases, and the junction held 11 bases outside the gene matches. The CDR3 loop spans 15 amino acids. Per the germline V gene, CDR1 is DFQATT and CDR2 is SNEGSKA (reference sequence). The CDR3 here is CSAKEGAADTYEQYF. Written as DNA, the CDR3 is TGCAGTGCTAAAGAGGGGGCGGCGGACACCTACGAGCAGTACTTC.

This clonotype was seen at least ten times. The chain combines TRBV11-2 with TRBJ2-7; 8 nucleotides line up with TRBD2. Per the germline V gene, CDR1 is SGHAT and CDR2 is FQNNGV. Germline trimming cut 5 bases from V and 1 base from J; bases unmatched to any gene: 7. The CDR3 is 15 residues long. CDR3 coding DNA: TGTGCCAGCAGCCGGGGGGGTCAGGGATCCTACGAGCAGTACTTC. Translated, it gives CASSRGGQGSYEQYF.

The chain uses TRBV6-5 and TRBJ1-1; no definite D call. V lost 6 bases to trimming and J lost 10 bases, with 27 bases between them. Germline-derived CDR1 and CDR2 are MNHEY and SVGAGI. CDR3 size: 16 residues. The CDR3 nucleotides are TGTGCCAGCAGCCCCGACCGGAGGCTAAAGGATGTCAGAGCTTTCTTT. This gives the protein CASSPDRRLKDVRAFF.

This clonotype has ten or more counts. The chain is built from TRBV11-2 and TRBJ2-7, with TRBD2 as a possible D gene (6 bases). Trimming cost V 5 bases and J 6 bases, with 17 bases left between them. This CDR3 is 14 amino acids long. The V gene's germline CDR1 is SGHAT and CDR2 FQNNGV. This CDR3 is CASSTVGGLGEQYF. CDR3 bases: TGTGCCAGCAGCACCGTCGGGGGACTGGGCGAGCAGTACTTC.